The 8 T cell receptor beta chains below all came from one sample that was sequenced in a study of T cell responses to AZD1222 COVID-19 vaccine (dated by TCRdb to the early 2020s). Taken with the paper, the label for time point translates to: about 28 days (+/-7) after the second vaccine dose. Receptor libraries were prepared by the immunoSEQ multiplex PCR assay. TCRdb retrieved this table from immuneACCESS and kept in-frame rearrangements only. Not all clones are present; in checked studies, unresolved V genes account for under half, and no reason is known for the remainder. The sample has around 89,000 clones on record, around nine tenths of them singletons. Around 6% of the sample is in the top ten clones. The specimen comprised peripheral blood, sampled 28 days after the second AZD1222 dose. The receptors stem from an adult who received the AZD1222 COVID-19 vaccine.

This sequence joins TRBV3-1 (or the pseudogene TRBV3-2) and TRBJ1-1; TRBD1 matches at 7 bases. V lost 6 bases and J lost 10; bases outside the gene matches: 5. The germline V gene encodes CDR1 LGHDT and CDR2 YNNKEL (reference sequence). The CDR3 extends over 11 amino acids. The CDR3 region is CASRGGGTAFF. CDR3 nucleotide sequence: TGTGCCAGCAGAGGGGGCGGTACAGCTTTCTTT.

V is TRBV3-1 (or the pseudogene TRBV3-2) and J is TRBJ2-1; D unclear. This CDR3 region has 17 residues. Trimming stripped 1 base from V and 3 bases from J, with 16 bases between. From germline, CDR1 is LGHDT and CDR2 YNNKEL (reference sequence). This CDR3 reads CASSQVIGRRFYNEQFF. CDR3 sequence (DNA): TGTGCCAGCAGCCAAGTAATTGGGCGGAGATTCTACAATGAGCAGTTCTTC.

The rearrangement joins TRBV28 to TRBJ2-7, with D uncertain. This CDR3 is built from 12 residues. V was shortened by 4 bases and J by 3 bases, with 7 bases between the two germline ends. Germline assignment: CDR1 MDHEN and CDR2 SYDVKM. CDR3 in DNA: TGTGCCAGCAGTTCAGGTGGCTACGAGCAGTACTTC. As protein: CASSSGGYEQYF.

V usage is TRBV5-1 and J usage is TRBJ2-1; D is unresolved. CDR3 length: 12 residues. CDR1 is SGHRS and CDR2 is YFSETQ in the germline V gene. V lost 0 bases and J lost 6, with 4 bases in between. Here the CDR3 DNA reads TGCGCCAGCAGCTTGGGGAGCAATGAGCAGTTCTTC. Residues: CASSLGSNEQFF.

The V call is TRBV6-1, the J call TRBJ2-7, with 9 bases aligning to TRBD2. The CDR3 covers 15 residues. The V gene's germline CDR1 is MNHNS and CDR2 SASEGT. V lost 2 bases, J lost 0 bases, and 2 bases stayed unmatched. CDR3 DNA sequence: TGTGCCAGCAGTGAACTAGCGGGGAGCTCCTACGAGCAGTACTTC. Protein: CASSELAGSSYEQYF.

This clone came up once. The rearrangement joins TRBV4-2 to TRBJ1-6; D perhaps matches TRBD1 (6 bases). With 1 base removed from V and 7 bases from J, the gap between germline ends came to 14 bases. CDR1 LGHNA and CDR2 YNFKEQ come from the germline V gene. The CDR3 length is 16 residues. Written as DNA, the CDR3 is TGTGCCAGCAGCCAAGTCCCTGGACAGCCGAATTCACCCCTCCACTTT. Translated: CASSQVPGQPNSPLHF.

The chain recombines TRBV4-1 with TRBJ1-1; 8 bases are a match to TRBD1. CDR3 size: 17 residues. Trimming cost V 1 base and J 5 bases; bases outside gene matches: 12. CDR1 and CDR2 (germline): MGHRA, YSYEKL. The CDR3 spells CASSQGVWTGMSTEAFF. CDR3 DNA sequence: TGCGCCAGCAGCCAAGGGGTATGGACAGGGATGTCGACTGAAGCTTTCTTT.

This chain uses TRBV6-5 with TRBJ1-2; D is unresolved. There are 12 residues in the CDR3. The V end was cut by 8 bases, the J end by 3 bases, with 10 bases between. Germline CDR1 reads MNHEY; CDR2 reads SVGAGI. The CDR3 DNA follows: TGTGCCAGCCACCCGGGAGACTATGGCTACACCTTC. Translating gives CASHPGDYGYTF.